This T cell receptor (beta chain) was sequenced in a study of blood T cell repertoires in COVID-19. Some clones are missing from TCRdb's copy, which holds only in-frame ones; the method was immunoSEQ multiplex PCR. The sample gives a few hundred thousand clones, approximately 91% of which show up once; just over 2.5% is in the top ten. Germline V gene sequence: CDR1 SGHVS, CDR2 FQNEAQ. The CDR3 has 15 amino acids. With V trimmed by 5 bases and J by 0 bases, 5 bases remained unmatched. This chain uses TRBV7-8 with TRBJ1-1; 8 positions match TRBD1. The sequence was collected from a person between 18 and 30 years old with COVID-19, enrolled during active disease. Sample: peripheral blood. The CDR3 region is CASSLRQGLNTEAFF. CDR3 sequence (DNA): TGTGCCAGCAGCCTTCGACAGGGGTTGAACACTGAAGCTTTCTTT. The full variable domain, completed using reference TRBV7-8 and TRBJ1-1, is GAGVSQSPRYKVAKRGQDVALRCDPISGHVSLFWYQQALGQGPEFLTYFQNEAQLDKSGLPSDRFFAERPEGSVSTLKIQRTQQEDSAVYLCASSLRQGLNTEAFFGQGTRLTVV.